A selection of T cell receptor beta chains follows, all from one sample in a study of human T cells and chemical hapten exposure. TCRdb ran MiXCR on the RACE reads and lists one entry per CDR3 protein. The sample lists about 55,000 distinct CDR3 sequences; less than 10% were seen once. The material sequenced was whole blood, taken in connection with sensitization to the hapten diphenylcyclopropenone (DPC). Every receptor here comes from a woman in her forties or fifties with alopecia areata. Some clones in this sample may be carry-over from other donors' samples. CDR3s include the opening cysteine and the closing phenylalanine or tryptophan. A D gene is named only where the DNA matches it firmly. Clone size, where shown, is once, few, many, or a class for clones that have expanded.

-,TRBV5-6,-,TRBJ1-2,CASSSQGVYGYTF,TGTGCCAGCAGCTCACAGGGCGTCTATGGCTACACCTTC
many,TRBV18,-,TRBJ1-2,CASSPIREGDGYTF,TGTGCCAGCTCACCGATTCGGGAAGGTGATGGCTACACCTTC
-,TRBV7-2,TRBD2,TRBJ2-1,CASSSRPAGGLGEQFF,TGTGCCAGCAGCTCCCGCCCAGCGGGGGGGCTGGGTGAGCAGTTCTTC
few,TRBV7-9,-,TRBJ1-4,CASSSAGRVEKLFF,TGTGCCAGCAGCTCGGCAGGGCGGGTTGAAAAACTGTTTTTT
-,TRBV11-2,-,TRBJ1-1,CASSSTGFTEAFF,TGTGCCAGCAGCTCGACAGGCTTCACTGAAGCTTTCTTT
many,TRBV18,-,TRBJ1-6,CASSPTQSSYNSPLHF,TGTGCCAGCTCACCAACACAGAGCTCCTATAATTCACCCCTCCACTTT
-,TRBV29-1,TRBD1,TRBJ2-7,CSGRQGSYEQYF,TGCAGCGGGAGACAGGGCTCCTACGAGCAGTACTTC
-,TRBV18,TRBD1,TRBJ2-7,CASSPPGQAYEQYF,TGTGCCAGCTCACCCCCAGGACAGGCCTACGAGCAGTACTTC
few,TRBV28,-,TRBJ1-5,CASSSLWGGQPQHF,TGTGCCAGCAGTTCTCTCTGGGGAGGGCAGCCCCAGCATTTT
few,TRBV3-1,TRBD1,TRBJ2-7,CASSQSETGYEQYF,TGTGCCAGCAGCCAATCTGAGACAGGGTACGAGCAGTACTTC
many,TRBV5-1,-,TRBJ2-7,CASSLAKAGLEQYF,TGCGCCAGCAGCTTGGCCAAGGCAGGTCTGGAGCAGTACTTC
-,TRBV7-2,TRBD1,TRBJ1-2,CASSTGVYNYGYTF,TGTGCCAGCAGCACAGGGGTGTATAACTATGGCTACACCTTC
-,TRBV15,TRBD1,TRBJ1-4,CATSSSTGINEKLFF,TGTGCCACCAGCAGTTCGACAGGGATAAATGAAAAACTGTTTTTT
-,TRBV7-8,-,TRBJ2-1,CASSAFRDKIYNEQFF,TGTGCCAGCAGCGCCTTCCGGGACAAGATCTACAATGAGCAGTTCTTC
-,TRBV5-1,-,TRBJ2-5,CASRVGEAETQYF,TGCGCCAGCCGGGTAGGCGAAGCGGAGACCCAGTACTTC
few,TRBV19,-,TRBJ2-2,CASSMLVNSGELFF,TGTGCCAGTAGTATGTTAGTTAACTCGGGGGAGCTGTTTTTT
few,TRBV25-1,-,TRBJ2-3,CASSLQGMPSDTQYF,TGTGCCAGCAGTCTACAGGGAATGCCGTCAGATACGCAGTATTTT
-,TRBV5-8,-,TRBJ2-2,CASSLIRRGSGELFF,TGTGCCAGCAGCTTAATCCGCAGAGGGTCCGGGGAGCTGTTTTTT
few,TRBV5-1,-,TRBJ2-3,CASSLEGESTDTQYF,TGCGCCAGCAGCTTGGAGGGGGAGAGCACAGATACGCAGTATTTT
-,TRBV20-1,-,TRBJ1-1,CSARDLRESTEAFF,TGCAGTGCTAGAGATTTGAGGGAGAGCACTGAAGCTTTCTTT
-,TRBV6-5,TRBD1,TRBJ1-6,CASSYSTGGTGGAENSPLHF,TGTGCCAGCAGTTACTCGACTGGCGGGACAGGGGGCGCGGAGAATTCACCCCTCCACTTT
few,TRBV4-3,-,TRBJ2-1,CASSRAGRGLYNEQFF,TGCGCCAGCAGCCGCGCCGGTAGGGGACTCTACAATGAGCAGTTCTTC
-,TRBV11-2,-,TRBJ2-3,CASSLVGGLTDTQYF,TGTGCCAGCAGCTTAGTCGGGGGACTCACAGATACGCAGTATTTT
medium-sized,TRBV29-1,-,TRBJ1-2,CSVVGGVYGYTF,TGCAGCGTTGTTGGGGGTGTCTATGGCTACACCTTC
-,TRBV7-6,TRBD2,TRBJ2-3,CASSWTSGRSNTQYF,TGTGCCAGCAGCTGGACTAGCGGGAGATCGAATACGCAGTATTTT
-,TRBV11-2,-,TRBJ2-4,CASSLDTAFGAKNIQYF,TGTGCCAGCAGCTTAGACACGGCCTTTGGGGCCAAAAACATTCAGTACTTC
-,TRBV29-1,-,TRBJ2-1,CSVVRQPNEQFF,TGCAGCGTTGTCAGGCAGCCCAATGAGCAGTTCTTC
few,TRBV11-1,-,TRBJ2-7,CASSMEAYEQYF,TGTGCCAGCAGCATGGAGGCCTACGAGCAGTACTTC
many,TRBV12-3/TRBV12-4,-,TRBJ1-1,CASSPNLGSGTEAFF,TGTGCCAGCAGTCCCAACCTCGGTTCGGGCACTGAAGCTTTCTTT
few,TRBV6-2/TRBV6-3,TRBD1,TRBJ2-2,CASSRTGPGSHTGELFF,TGTGCCAGCAGTCGGACAGGGCCTGGTAGTCACACCGGGGAGCTGTTTTTT
many,TRBV28,-,TRBJ1-1,CASRYAANTEAFF,TGTGCCAGCAGATACGCTGCGAACACTGAAGCTTTCTTT
-,TRBV20-1,-,TRBJ1-2,CSATIHGEPYGYTF,TGCAGTGCTACGATACACGGAGAGCCCTATGGCTACACCTTC
-,TRBV21-1,-,TRBJ1-6,CASSFPGLLNSPLHF,TGTGCCAGCAGCTTCCCGGGACTGCTCAATTCACCCCTCCACTTT
many,TRBV29-1,-,TRBJ2-2,CSVEAAPNTGELFF,TGCAGCGTTGAAGCAGCTCCGAACACCGGGGAGCTGTTTTTT
-,TRBV10-3,-,TRBJ2-7,CAISESGPDEQYF,TGTGCCATCAGTGAGTCTGGCCCAGACGAGCAGTACTTC
-,TRBV6-6,-,TRBJ2-7,CATKGELGTYEQYF,TGTGCCACCAAGGGAGAGCTTGGGACCTACGAGCAGTACTTC
many,TRBV4-1,TRBD2,TRBJ2-1,CASSQDLRAGGFYNEQFF,TGCGCCAGCAGCCAAGATCTAAGAGCGGGAGGGTTTTACAATGAGCAGTTCTTC
few,TRBV28,-,TRBJ2-7,CASSFRQAGEQYF,TGTGCCAGCAGTTTTCGTCAGGCCGGAGAGCAGTACTTC
-,TRBV5-1,-,TRBJ2-7,CASRDIPREETYEQYF,TGCGCCAGCAGAGACATACCAAGAGAGGAGACCTACGAGCAGTACTTC
few,TRBV11-2,-,TRBJ1-1,CASSPRPPRAFF,TGTGCCAGCAGCCCCCGTCCCCCGAGAGCTTTCTTT
-,TRBV7-2,-,TRBJ1-2,CASSFWAGASYGYTF,TGTGCCAGCAGCTTCTGGGCAGGGGCGTCTTATGGCTACACCTTC
few,TRBV9,TRBD2,TRBJ2-7,CASSVAGLAQYEQYF,TGTGCCAGCAGCGTAGCGGGACTAGCGCAATACGAGCAGTACTTC
-,TRBV28,-,TRBJ1-2,CASNSQGTAGYTF,TGTGCCAGCAATTCGCAGGGGACCGCTGGCTACACCTTC